These T cell receptor beta chains were read from a single sample in a study of cytomegalovirus exposure and HLA in healthy donors. The protocol was immunoSEQ multiplex PCR, while the TCRdb copy is restricted to in-frame clones and leaves out a portion. This sample has 180,000 or so clones, with roughly three quarters found just once. The sequenced sample consisted of PBMCs. The receptors shown here come from a woman aged 25 to 39 in good health and CMV-seropositive. Both conserved end residues are part of each CDR3. Each record gives: D gene, clone size, V gene, J gene, CDR3 protein, CDR3 DNA. D genes are given only for firm matches. Clone size, where shown, is once, few, many, or a class for clones that have expanded.

-	once	TRBV9	TRBJ2-2	CASSVGQASTGELFF	TGTGCCAGCAGCGTAGGTCAGGCCAGCACCGGGGAGCTGTTTTTT
TRBD2	-	TRBV7-2	TRBJ2-5	CASSLRSGAETQYF	TGTGCCAGCAGCTTACGAAGCGGGGCGGAGACCCAGTACTTC
TRBD2	-	TRBV4-3	TRBJ2-7	CASSQEPGRRGAYEQYF	TGCGCCAGCAGCCAAGAACCTGGGCGGCGGGGGGCCTACGAGCAGTACTTC
-	-	TRBV30	TRBJ1-2	CAWTLTGYNYGYTF	TGTGCCTGGACGCTGACAGGATATAACTATGGCTACACCTTC
TRBD2	once	TRBV27	TRBJ2-1	CASRRDYYNEQFF	TGTGCCAGCAGGCGGGACTACTACAATGAGCAGTTCTTC
-	-	TRBV6-5	TRBJ1-2	CASSYRTDSYGYTF	TGTGCCAGCAGTTACAGGACAGACTCCTATGGCTACACCTTC
TRBD1	-	TRBV5-1	TRBJ2-3	CASSQGQVTDTQYF	TGCGCCAGCAGCCAGGGACAGGTGACAGATACGCAGTATTTT
-	-	TRBV28	TRBJ1-4	CASSLLPSGKLFF	TGTGCCAGCAGTCTATTACCCAGCGGAAAACTGTTTTTT
-	-	TRBV7-2	TRBJ2-5	CASSPTSKETQYF	TGTGCCAGCAGCCCGACTAGTAAAGAGACCCAGTACTTC
-	-	TRBV2	TRBJ1-4	CASRGRGGGWFRMGWNEKLFF	TGTGCCAGCAGAGGCCGCGGGGGGGGGTGGTTTCGGATGGGTTGGAATGAAAAACTGTTTTTT
TRBD1	-	TRBV7-9	TRBJ2-7	CASSPRTGEFYEQYF	TGTGCCAGCAGCCCCCGGACAGGGGAGTTCTACGAGCAGTACTTC
TRBD1	-	TRBV11-2	TRBJ1-1	CASDRGGTEAFF	TGTGCCAGCGACAGGGGAGGCACTGAAGCTTTCTTT
-	once	TRBV5-1	TRBJ2-7	CASGSKNGGGEQYF	TGCGCCAGCGGATCTAAGAATGGGGGAGGAGAGCAGTACTTC
TRBD2	-	TRBV4-2	TRBJ2-2	CASSLSGGAGELFF	TGTGCCAGCAGCCTTTCGGGAGGGGCCGGGGAGCTGTTTTTT
TRBD1	-	TRBV11-3	TRBJ1-1	CASSSSGQGRTEAFF	TGTGCCAGCAGCTCTTCTGGACAGGGTAGAACTGAAGCTTTCTTT
TRBD1	-	TRBV28	TRBJ1-5	CASSLGQGAQPQHF	TGTGCCAGCAGTTTAGGTCAGGGGGCTCAGCCCCAGCATTTT
TRBD1	-	TRBV5-1	TRBJ1-4	CASVPGTGSEKLFF	TGCGCCAGTGTACCCGGGACAGGGAGTGAAAAACTGTTTTTT
-	-	TRBV16	TRBJ1-1	CASSQFGGIGTEAFF	TGTGCCAGCAGCCAATTCGGAGGTATCGGGACTGAAGCTTTCTTT
TRBD1	few	TRBV7-9	TRBJ1-2	CASSLSGRLKQGEGYTF	TGTGCCAGCAGCCTGAGCGGCCGCCTCAAACAGGGGGAAGGCTACACCTTC
TRBD1	-	TRBV28	TRBJ2-4	CASSVQGGLTKNIQYF	TGTGCCAGCAGTGTACAGGGGGGATTGACCAAAAACATTCAGTACTTC